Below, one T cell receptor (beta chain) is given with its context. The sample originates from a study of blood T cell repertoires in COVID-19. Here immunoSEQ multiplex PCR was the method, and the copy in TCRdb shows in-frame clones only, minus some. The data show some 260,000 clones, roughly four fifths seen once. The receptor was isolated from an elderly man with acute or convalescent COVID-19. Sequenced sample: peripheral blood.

For the CDR3, the DNA is TGTGCCAGCAGCCCTGGGACAGGGCTCGGGTACACTGAAGCTTTCTTT. Translated: CASSPGTGLGYTEAFF. The V and J genes are TRBV7-9 and TRBJ1-1; 9 nucleotides match TRBD1. Germline V gives CDR1 SEHNR, CDR2 FQNEAQ (reference sequence). V gave up 5 bases and J gave up 3 bases; unmatched junction bases: 10. The CDR3 spans 16 residues.